This entry features one TCR beta chain sequence. No antigen is known for it. Germline CDR1 SQVTM, CDR2 ANQGSEA. Losses at the gene ends were 3 bases for V and 5 bases for J; bases not matched to a gene: 7. The CDR3 extends over 15 amino acids. Here immunoSEQ multiplex PCR was the method, and the copy in TCRdb shows in-frame clones only, minus some. The data hold about 350,000 clones, with approximately 90% observed a single time. The data were obtained in a study of Ad26.COV2.S vaccination and SARS-CoV-2 variants. Findings and caveats of the study: Vaccine recipients surpassed placebo recipients in spike-specific TCR breadth. Non-spike TCR breadth was similar in vaccine and placebo recipients. Researchers cautioned that TCR breadth and depth analyses may have underestimated total T cell responses. Substantial post-vaccination breadth of spike-specific CD8+ and CD4+ T cell responses was reported.

The sample here was peripheral blood, taken after recovery from COVID-19. The TCR sequence derives from a human donor who had recovered from COVID-19. This sequence joins TRBV29-1 and TRBJ2-5; 12 bases are shared with TRBD1. CDR3 protein: CSVDMGQGAVETQYF. CDR3 sequence (DNA): TGCAGCGTTGACATGGGACAGGGGGCTGTGGAGACCCAGTACTTC.